This T cell receptor (beta chain) was identified during a study of blood T cell repertoires in COVID-19. Study details: Samples of COVID-19 (acute and convalescent) were obtained from the United States, Italy and Spain. PBMCs, B-cell-depleted T cells, or T cells were the source of the cDNA or gDNA that made up the material.

Germline lookup yields CDR1 MNHEY and CDR2 SVGAGI. Deletions cut 0 bases from V and 6 bases from J, with 12 bases between. CDR3 length equals 14 residues. Per the original methods: Reference gene primer amplification gave estimated nucleated cell counts. Libraries were prepared by immunoSEQ multiplex PCR; TCRdb keeps only in-frame clonotypes and omits some of them. The V and J calls and clone size are taken from that table; D and trimming were inferred from the DNA. This table has 98,000 or so clones, roughly 85% appearing once. The clonotype originates from a human donor in a cohort sampled during active COVID-19. The V gene is TRBV6-5, the J gene TRBJ2-7, with a weak D call TRBD1 (6 bases). The sample was peripheral blood. CDR3 protein: CASSYSRSRGEQYF. CDR3 in DNA: TGTGCCAGCAGTTACTCGCGTAGCAGGGGCGAGCAGTACTTC.